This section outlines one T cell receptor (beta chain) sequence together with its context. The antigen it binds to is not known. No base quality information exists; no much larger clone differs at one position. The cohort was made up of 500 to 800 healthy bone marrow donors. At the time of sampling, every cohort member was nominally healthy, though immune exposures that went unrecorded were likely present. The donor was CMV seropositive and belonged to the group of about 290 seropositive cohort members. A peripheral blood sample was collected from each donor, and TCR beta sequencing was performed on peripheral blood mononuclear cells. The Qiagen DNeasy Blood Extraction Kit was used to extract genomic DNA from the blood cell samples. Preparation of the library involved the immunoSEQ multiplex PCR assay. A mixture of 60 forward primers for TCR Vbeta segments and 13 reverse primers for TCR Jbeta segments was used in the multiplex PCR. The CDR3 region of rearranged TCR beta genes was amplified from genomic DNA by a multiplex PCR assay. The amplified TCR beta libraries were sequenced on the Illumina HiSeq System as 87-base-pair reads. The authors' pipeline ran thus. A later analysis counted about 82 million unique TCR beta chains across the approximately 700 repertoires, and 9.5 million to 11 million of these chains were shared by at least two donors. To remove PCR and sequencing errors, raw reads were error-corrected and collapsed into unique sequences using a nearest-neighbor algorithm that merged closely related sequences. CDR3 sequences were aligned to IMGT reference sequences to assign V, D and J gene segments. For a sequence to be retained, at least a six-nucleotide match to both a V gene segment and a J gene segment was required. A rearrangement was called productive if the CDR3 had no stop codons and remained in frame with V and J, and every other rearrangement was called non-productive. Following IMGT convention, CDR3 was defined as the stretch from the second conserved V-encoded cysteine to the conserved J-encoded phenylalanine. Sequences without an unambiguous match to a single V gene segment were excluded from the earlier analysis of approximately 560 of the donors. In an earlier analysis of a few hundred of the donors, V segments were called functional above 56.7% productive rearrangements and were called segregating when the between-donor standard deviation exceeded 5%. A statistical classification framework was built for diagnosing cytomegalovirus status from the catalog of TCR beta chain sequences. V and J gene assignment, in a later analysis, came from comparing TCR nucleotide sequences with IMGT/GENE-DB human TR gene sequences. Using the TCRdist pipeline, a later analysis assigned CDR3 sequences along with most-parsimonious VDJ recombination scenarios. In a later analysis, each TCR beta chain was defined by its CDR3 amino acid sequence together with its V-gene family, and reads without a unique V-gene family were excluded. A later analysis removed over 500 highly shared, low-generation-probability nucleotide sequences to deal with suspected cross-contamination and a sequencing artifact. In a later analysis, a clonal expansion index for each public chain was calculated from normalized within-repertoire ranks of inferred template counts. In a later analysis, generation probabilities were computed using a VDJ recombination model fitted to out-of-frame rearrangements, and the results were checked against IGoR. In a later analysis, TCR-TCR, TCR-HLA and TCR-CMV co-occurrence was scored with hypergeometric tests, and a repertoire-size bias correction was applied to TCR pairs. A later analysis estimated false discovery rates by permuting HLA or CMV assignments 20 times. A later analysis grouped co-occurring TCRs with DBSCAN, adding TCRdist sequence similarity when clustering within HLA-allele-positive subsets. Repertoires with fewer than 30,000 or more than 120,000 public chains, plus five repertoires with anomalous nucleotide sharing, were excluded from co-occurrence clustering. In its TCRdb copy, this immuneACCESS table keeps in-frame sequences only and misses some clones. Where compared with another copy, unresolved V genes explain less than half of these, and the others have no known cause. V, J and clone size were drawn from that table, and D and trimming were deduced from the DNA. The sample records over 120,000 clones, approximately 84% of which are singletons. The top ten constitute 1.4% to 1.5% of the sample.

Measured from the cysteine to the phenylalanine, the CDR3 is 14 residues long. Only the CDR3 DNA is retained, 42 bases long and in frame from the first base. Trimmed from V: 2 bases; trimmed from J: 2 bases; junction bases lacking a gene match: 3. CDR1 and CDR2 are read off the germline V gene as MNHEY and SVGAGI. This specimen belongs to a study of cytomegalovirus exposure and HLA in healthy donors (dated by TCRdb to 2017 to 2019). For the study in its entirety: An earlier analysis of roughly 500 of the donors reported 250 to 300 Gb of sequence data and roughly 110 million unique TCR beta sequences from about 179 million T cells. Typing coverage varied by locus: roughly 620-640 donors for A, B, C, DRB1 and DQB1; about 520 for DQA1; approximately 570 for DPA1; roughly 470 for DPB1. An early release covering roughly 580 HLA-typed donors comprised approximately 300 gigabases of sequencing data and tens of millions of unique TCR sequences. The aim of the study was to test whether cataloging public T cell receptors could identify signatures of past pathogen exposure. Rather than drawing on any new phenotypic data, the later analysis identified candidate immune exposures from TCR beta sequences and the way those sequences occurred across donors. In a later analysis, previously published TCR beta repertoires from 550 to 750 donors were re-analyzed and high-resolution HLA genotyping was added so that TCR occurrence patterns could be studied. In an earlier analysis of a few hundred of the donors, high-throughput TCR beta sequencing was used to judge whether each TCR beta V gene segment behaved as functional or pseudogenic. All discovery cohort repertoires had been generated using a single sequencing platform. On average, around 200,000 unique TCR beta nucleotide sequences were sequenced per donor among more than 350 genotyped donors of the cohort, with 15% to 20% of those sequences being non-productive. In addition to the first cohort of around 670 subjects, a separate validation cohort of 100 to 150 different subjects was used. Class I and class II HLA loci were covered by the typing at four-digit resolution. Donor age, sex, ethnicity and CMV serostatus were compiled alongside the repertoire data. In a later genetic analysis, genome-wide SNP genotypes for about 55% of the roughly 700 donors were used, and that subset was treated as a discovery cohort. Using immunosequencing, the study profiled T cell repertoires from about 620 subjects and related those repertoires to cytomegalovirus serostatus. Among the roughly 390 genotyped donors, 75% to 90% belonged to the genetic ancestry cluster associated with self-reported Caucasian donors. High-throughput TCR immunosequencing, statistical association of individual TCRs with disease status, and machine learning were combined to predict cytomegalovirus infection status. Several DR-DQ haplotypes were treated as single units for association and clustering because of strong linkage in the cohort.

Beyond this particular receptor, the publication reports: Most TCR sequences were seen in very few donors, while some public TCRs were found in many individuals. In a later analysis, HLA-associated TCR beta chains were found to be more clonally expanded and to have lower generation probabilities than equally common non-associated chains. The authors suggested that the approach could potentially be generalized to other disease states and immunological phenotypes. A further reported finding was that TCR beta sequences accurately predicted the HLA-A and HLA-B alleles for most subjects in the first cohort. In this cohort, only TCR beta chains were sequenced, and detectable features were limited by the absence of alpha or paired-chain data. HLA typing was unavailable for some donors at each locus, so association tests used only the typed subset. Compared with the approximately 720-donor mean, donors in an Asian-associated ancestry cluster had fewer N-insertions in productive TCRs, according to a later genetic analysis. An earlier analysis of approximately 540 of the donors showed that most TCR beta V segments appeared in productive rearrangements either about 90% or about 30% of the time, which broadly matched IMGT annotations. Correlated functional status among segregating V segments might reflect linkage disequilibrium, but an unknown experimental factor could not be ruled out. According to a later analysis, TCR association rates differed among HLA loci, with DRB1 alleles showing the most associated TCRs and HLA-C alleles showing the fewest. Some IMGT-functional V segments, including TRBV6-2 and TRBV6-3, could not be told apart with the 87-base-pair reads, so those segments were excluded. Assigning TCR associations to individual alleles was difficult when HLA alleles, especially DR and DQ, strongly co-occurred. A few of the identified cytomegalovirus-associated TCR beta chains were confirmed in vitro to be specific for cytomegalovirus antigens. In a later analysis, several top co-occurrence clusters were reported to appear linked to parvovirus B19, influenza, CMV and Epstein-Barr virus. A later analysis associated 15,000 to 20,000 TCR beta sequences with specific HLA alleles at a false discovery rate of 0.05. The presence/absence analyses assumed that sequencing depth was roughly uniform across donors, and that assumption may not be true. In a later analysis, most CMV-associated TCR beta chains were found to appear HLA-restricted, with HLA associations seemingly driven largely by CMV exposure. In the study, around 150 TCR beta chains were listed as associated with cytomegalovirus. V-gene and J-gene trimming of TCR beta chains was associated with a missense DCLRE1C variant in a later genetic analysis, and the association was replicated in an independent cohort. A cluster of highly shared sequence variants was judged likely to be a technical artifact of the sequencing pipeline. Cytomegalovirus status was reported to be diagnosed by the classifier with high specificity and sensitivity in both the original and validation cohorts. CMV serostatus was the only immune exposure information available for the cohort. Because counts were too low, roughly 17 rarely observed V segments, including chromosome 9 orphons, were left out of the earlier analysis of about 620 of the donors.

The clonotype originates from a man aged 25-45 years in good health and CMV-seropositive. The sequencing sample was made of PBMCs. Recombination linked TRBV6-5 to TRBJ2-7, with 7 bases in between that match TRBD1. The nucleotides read TGTGCCAGCAGTTACGAAGGACAGGCCTACGAGCAGTACTTC. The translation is CASSYEGQAYEQYF.